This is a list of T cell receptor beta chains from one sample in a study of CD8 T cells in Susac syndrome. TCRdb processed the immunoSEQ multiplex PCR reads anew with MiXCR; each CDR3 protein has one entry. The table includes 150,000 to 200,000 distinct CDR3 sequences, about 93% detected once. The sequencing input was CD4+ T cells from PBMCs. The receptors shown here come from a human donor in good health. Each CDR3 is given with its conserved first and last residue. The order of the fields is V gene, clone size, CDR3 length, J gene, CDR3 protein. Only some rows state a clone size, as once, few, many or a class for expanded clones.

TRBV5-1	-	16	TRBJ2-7	CASSLAIGQGVNEQYF
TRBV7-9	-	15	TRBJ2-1	CASSSILDRGNEQFF
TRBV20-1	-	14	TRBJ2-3	CSARDERSTDTQYF
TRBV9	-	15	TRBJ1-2	CASSVEGSANYGYTF
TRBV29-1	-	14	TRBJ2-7	CSVYPETGAYEQYF
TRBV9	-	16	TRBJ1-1	CASSPYLAVRATEAFF
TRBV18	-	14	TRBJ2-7	CASSPAGQTHEQYF
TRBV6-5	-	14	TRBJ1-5	CASAYRDKGQPQHF
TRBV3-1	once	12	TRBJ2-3	CASRSTSGGLYF
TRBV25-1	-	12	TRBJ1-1	CASNNMGTEAFF
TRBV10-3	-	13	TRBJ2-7	CAISGGGFDEQYF
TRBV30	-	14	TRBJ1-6	CAWSAGTNNSPLHF
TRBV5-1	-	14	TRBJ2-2	CASSTPGQTGELFF
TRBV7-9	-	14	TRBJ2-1	CASSTQSPFNEQFF
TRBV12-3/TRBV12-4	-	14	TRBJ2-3	CASSGTVSTDTQYF
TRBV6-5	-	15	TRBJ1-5	CASSRRRSLNQPQHF
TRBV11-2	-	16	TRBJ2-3	CASSLVFGTSTDTQYF
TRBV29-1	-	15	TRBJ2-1	CSVERIAGAHNEQFF
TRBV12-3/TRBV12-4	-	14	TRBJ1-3	CASSLDRGPNTIYF
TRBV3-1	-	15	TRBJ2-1	CASSQGALVHNEQFF
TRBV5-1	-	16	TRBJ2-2	CASSLTAPTGDGELFF
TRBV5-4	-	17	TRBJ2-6	CASRQGVPSSGANVLTF
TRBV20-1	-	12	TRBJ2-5	CSARDFRETQYF
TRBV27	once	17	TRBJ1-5	CASSLLPGTGGNQPQHF
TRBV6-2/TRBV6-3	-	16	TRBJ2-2	CASSYFQGPNTGELFF
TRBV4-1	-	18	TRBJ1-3	CASSQTWTALNSGNTIYF
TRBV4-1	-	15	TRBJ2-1	CASSSQRGVYNEQFF
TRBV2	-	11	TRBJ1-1	CASSVNTEAFF
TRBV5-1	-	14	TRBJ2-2	CASSLVAGPGELFF
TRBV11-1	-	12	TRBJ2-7	CATRTGGYEQYF
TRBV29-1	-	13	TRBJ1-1	CSAHGTGGTEAFF
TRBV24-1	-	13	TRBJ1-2	CATRGSGTTGYTF
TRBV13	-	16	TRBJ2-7	CASSPYIVGPGYEQYF
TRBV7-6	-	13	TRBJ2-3	CASSFDPMDTQYF
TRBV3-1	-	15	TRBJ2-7	CASRYSDREAYEQYF
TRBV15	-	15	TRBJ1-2	CATSRDTGAIEGYTF
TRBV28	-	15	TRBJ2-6	CASSLVPSGANVLTF
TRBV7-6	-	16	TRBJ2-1	CASSLEGLLVSNEQFF
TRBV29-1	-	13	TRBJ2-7	CSVDGGATDEQYF
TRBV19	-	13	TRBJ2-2	CASIPRDTGELFF
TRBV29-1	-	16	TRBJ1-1	CSAEDTGTGSNTEAFF